The clone carrying this T cell receptor beta chain has a single count. Its antigen is not known. The sample originates from a study of cytomegalovirus exposure and HLA in healthy donors. Study-level background: The 120 or so validation repertoires, a later analysis reported, used the same platform as the 666 first-cohort repertoires. Study results and caveats: Most TCR sequences were rare, but some public TCRs occurred in many donors. Reportedly, cytomegalovirus status was diagnosed with high sensitivity and specificity. In the 130 or so validation repertoires, a later analysis found that first-cohort TCR clusters tended to co-occur.

Libraries were prepared by immunoSEQ multiplex PCR; TCRdb keeps only in-frame clonotypes and omits some of them. The sample records some 98,000 clones, around 85% being singletons. V shed 5 bases, J shed 4 bases, and the junction held 4 bases outside the gene matches. The CDR3 totals 13 residues. Germline assignment: CDR1 SNHLY and CDR2 FYNNEI. The sequence derives from a woman younger than 45 in good health and CMV-seronegative. Sequencing input: PBMCs. The chain joins TRBV2 to TRBJ1-2; 7 bases are a match to TRBD1. The CDR3 sequence: CASSRDRLYGYTF. The CDR3 DNA sequence: TGTGCCAGCAGTAGGGACAGACTCTATGGCTACACCTTC.